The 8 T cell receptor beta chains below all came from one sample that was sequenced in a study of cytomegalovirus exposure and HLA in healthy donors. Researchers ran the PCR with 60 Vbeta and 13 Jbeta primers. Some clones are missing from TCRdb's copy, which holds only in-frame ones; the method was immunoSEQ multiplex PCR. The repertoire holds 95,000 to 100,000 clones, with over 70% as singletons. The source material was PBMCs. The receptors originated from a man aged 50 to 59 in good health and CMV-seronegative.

In nucleotides, the CDR3 is TGTGCCAGCAGCCCCGGACAGGGGGCTAGACAGTTCTTC. Protein product: CASSPGQGARQFF. The V gene is TRBV5-4, the J gene TRBJ2-1; TRBD1 matches at 11 bases. CDR1 and CDR2 from the germline V gene are SGHNT and YYREEE (reference sequence). The ends lost 4 bases at V and 13 bases at J; junction bases unmatched: 7. The CDR3 has 13 residues.

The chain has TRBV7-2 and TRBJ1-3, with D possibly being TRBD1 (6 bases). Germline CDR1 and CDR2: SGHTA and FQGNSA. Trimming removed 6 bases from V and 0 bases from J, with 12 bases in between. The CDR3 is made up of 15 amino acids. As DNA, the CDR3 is TGTGCCAGCAGTTCAGACAGGAACTCTGGAAACACCATATATTTT. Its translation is CASSSDRNSGNTIYF.

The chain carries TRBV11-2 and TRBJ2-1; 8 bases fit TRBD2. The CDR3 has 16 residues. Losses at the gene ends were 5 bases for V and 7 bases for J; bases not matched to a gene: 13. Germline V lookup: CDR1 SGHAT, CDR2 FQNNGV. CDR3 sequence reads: CASSPTVLAGRNEQFF. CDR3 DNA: TGTGCCAGCAGCCCCACAGTTTTAGCGGGAAGGAATGAGCAGTTCTTC.

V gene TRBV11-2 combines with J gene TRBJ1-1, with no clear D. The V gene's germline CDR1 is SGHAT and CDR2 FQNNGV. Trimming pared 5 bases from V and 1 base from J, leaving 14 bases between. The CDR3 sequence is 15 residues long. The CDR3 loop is CASSPNPGRNTEAFF. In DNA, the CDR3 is TGTGCCAGCAGCCCGAACCCTGGTAGGAACACTGAAGCTTTCTTT.

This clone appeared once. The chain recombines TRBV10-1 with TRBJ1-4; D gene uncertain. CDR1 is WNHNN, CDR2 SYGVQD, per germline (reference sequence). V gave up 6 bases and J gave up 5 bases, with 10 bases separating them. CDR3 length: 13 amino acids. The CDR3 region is CASRGGPNEKLFF. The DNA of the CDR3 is TGCGCCAGCAGAGGAGGTCCGAATGAAAAACTGTTTTTT.

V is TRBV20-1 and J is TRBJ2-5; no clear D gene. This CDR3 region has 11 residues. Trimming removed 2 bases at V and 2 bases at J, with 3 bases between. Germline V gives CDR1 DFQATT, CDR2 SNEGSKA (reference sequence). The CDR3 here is CSARSQETQYF. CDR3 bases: TGCAGTGCTAGATCGCAAGAGACCCAGTACTTC.

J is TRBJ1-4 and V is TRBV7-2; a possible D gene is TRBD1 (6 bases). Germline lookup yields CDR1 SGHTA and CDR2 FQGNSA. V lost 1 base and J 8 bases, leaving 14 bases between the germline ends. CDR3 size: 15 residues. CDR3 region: CASSLGAGVGEKLFF. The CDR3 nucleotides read TGTGCCAGCAGCTTAGGTGCAGGGGTAGGCGAAAAACTGTTTTTT.

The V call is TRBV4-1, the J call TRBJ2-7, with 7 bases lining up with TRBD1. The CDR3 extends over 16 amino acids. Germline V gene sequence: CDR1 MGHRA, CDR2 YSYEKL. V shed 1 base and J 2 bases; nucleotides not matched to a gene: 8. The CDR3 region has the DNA TGCGCCAGCAGCCAAGTGTCGGGACAGAGCACCTACGAGCAGTACTTC. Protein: CASSQVSGQSTYEQYF.